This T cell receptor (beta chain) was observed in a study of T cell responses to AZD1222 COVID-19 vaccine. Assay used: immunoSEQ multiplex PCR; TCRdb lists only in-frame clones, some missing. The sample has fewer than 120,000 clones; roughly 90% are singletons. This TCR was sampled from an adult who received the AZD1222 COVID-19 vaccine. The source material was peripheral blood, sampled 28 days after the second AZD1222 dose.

The CDR3 coding sequence is TGTGCCAGCAGACAGGGGTCTGCTGGGGCCAACGTCCTGACTTTC. It is translated as CASRQGSAGANVLTF. The chain combines TRBV28 with TRBJ2-6, with 7 bases that match TRBD1. The V gene end was trimmed by 6 bases and the J gene end by 2 bases; junction bases not matched to a gene: 4. The CDR3 has 15 amino acids. In germline, CDR1 is MDHEN, CDR2 SYDVKM.